Listed below are T cell receptor beta chains from one sample, sequenced in a study of blood T cell repertoires in COVID-19. The protocol was immunoSEQ multiplex PCR, while the TCRdb copy is restricted to in-frame clones and leaves out a portion. The profile covers approximately 60,000 clones, with under 80% appearing a single time and 15% to 20% taken by the ten largest. Sequencing was performed on peripheral blood. Source of these receptors: a man between 60 and 75 years old with acute or convalescent COVID-19. CDR3s include the opening cysteine and the closing phenylalanine or tryptophan. The D gene is left open where the match is weak. Only part of the rows carry a size: once, few, many, or a class if the clone is expanded.

clone size: NA; J gene: TRBJ2-1; V gene: TRBV27; D gene: TRBD2; CDR3 DNA: TGTGCCAGCAGTTTAAGGGTGACTAGCGGGAGTTTTGAGCAGTTCTTC; CDR3 protein: CASSLRVTSGSFEQFF
clone size: few; J gene: TRBJ2-7; V gene: TRBV18; D gene: TRBD1; CDR3 DNA: TGTGCCAGCTCACCACTGCCGGGACAGGGATCCGAGCAGTACTTC; CDR3 protein: CASSPLPGQGSEQYF
clone size: NA; J gene: TRBJ1-3; V gene: TRBV21-1; D gene: NA; CDR3 DNA: TGTGCCAGCAGAATTCCCAGGACAGGGTCTGGAAACACCATATATTTT; CDR3 protein: CASRIPRTGSGNTIYF
clone size: NA; J gene: TRBJ2-1; V gene: TRBV2; D gene: TRBD2; CDR3 DNA: TGTGCCGGGCTGGGTAGCGGGAGTCACAATGAGCAGTTCTTC; CDR3 protein: CAGLGSGSHNEQFF
clone size: NA; J gene: TRBJ2-2; V gene: TRBV21-1; D gene: NA; CDR3 DNA: TGTGCCAGCAGCAATCAGGGGGCGCGTCGATCCGGGGAGCTGTTTTTT; CDR3 protein: CASSNQGARRSGELFF
clone size: once; J gene: TRBJ1-3; V gene: TRBV9; D gene: NA; CDR3 DNA: TGTGCCAGCAGCGCCAGACCCCGAACAGGGTTGGGAAACACCATATATTTT; CDR3 protein: CASSARPRTGLGNTIYF
clone size: few; J gene: TRBJ1-2; V gene: TRBV3-1/TRBV3-2; D gene: TRBD1; CDR3 DNA: TGTGCCAGCAGCCACTTGACAGGGGGCGCCGGTGGCTACACCTTC; CDR3 protein: CASSHLTGGAGGYTF
clone size: NA; J gene: TRBJ1-1; V gene: TRBV27; D gene: NA; CDR3 DNA: TGTGCCAGCAGTTTTAGGCAGGGGCAGGCTTTCTTT; CDR3 protein: CASSFRQGQAFF
clone size: NA; J gene: TRBJ1-3; V gene: TRBV7-9; D gene: NA; CDR3 DNA: TGTGCCAGCAGCTTAGGGACAGCTGGAAACACCATATATTTT; CDR3 protein: CASSLGTAGNTIYF
clone size: NA; J gene: TRBJ1-5; V gene: TRBV28; D gene: NA; CDR3 DNA: TGTGCCAGCAGTTTGAGTAGCAATCAGCCCCAGCATTTT; CDR3 protein: CASSLSSNQPQHF
clone size: NA; J gene: TRBJ1-6; V gene: TRBV19; D gene: NA; CDR3 DNA: TGTGCCAGTAGTATGGTCGGCAGGGGCGAAAATTCACCCCTCCACTTT; CDR3 protein: CASSMVGRGENSPLHF
clone size: NA; J gene: TRBJ1-4; V gene: TRBV13; D gene: TRBD1; CDR3 DNA: TGTGCCAGCAGCTCAGGGACAGGGCCACCGTTTTTT; CDR3 protein: CASSSGTGPPFF
clone size: NA; J gene: TRBJ1-1; V gene: TRBV25-1; D gene: TRBD1; CDR3 DNA: TGTGCCAGCAGTCGCGGGACAGGATCGAACACTGAAGCTTTCTTT; CDR3 protein: CASSRGTGSNTEAFF
clone size: NA; J gene: TRBJ2-5; V gene: TRBV24-1; D gene: NA; CDR3 DNA: TGTGCCACCAGTGATTTGCAGGCGGGATTGGAGACCCAGTACTTC; CDR3 protein: CATSDLQAGLETQYF
clone size: NA; J gene: TRBJ1-5; V gene: TRBV24-1; D gene: TRBD1; CDR3 DNA: TGTGCCACCAGTGATGTGGGGACAGCCCAGCATTTT; CDR3 protein: CATSDVGTAQHF
clone size: NA; J gene: TRBJ2-5; V gene: TRBV7-9; D gene: TRBD2; CDR3 DNA: TGTGCCAGCAGCTCGGGACTAGCGGGCCCGGGAGAGACCCAGTACTTC; CDR3 protein: CASSSGLAGPGETQYF
clone size: NA; J gene: TRBJ2-1; V gene: TRBV5-1; D gene: NA; CDR3 DNA: TGCGCCAGCAGCTTGGCACCTTTCGCCGGCAATGAGCAGTTCTTC; CDR3 protein: CASSLAPFAGNEQFF
clone size: NA; J gene: TRBJ1-5; V gene: TRBV9; D gene: NA; CDR3 DNA: TGTGCCAGCAGCGCCGGACGGGGAGCAAATCAGCCCCAGCATTTT; CDR3 protein: CASSAGRGANQPQHF
clone size: NA; J gene: TRBJ1-4; V gene: TRBV19; D gene: TRBD1; CDR3 DNA: TGTGCCAGTACCCTGGGACAGGGAGAACCTAATGAAAAACTGTTTTTT; CDR3 protein: CASTLGQGEPNEKLFF
clone size: few; J gene: TRBJ2-7; V gene: TRBV4-1; D gene: NA; CDR3 DNA: TGCGCCAGCAGCCAACAATCCTACTACGAGCAGTACTTC; CDR3 protein: CASSQQSYYEQYF
clone size: few; J gene: TRBJ2-3; V gene: TRBV27; D gene: TRBD1; CDR3 DNA: TGTGCCAGCAGTCTCCTTTTCGGACAGGGTACAGATACGCAGTATTTT; CDR3 protein: CASSLLFGQGTDTQYF
clone size: NA; J gene: TRBJ1-5; V gene: TRBV21-1; D gene: NA; CDR3 DNA: TGTGCCAGCAGTTTAAATCAGCCCCAGCATTTT; CDR3 protein: CASSLNQPQHF
clone size: NA; J gene: TRBJ2-2; V gene: TRBV5-1; D gene: TRBD2; CDR3 DNA: TGCGCCAGCAGCTTTAGCGGGAGAGGATCCGGGGAGCTGTTTTTT; CDR3 protein: CASSFSGRGSGELFF
clone size: NA; J gene: TRBJ1-2; V gene: TRBV5-1; D gene: TRBD1; CDR3 DNA: TGCGCCAGCAGCTTGGACGGGTCAGGGGGTGACTATGGCTACACCTTC; CDR3 protein: CASSLDGSGGDYGYTF
clone size: NA; J gene: TRBJ2-3; V gene: TRBV19; D gene: TRBD2; CDR3 DNA: TGTGCCAGTAGAAGACTAGCGGCGGCTAGCACAGATACGCAGTATTTT; CDR3 protein: CASRRLAAASTDTQYF